This T cell receptor beta chain was captured in a study of cytomegalovirus exposure and HLA in healthy donors. This CDR3 is 15 amino acids long. Between the trimmed V and J ends, which lost 4 bases and 5 bases, there was a span of 17 bases. Germline CDR1 is SGHDN and CDR2 is FVKESK. Vbeta (60) and Jbeta (13) primers were used in the PCR. Generated by immunoSEQ multiplex PCR, the TCRdb table keeps only in-frame clones and is missing some. The repertoire holds 110,000 to 150,000 clones, with 75% as singletons. Sequenced input: PBMCs. The clonotype was recovered from a man aged 25 to 40 in good health and CMV-seronegative. The chain combines TRBV14 with TRBJ2-5; D possibly corresponds to TRBD1 (5 bases). Here the CDR3 reads CASSLLSGHGETQYF. CDR3 in DNA: TGTGCCAGCAGCCTCTTATCAGGACACGGCGAGACCCAGTACTTC.